A single sample gave rise to the 3 T cell receptor beta chains below, sequenced in a study of shared clonotypes between healthy human individuals. Method: immunoSEQ multiplex PCR; TCRdb's copy keeps in-frame clones and lacks some. Altogether about 2 million clones are present, around 96% being singletons, with the ten largest covering around 1.1%. Naive CD8 cells lacked CD45RO, underwent positive selection for CCR7 and left out terminally differentiated effector memory CD45RA+ cells. Sequenced input: naive CD8+ T cells sorted from blood. These receptors all come from a man aged 18 to 29 in good health.

With regard to this clone: The sample holds other DNA sequences that translate to the same CDR3. This chain connects TRBV27 to TRBJ1-5; unclear D gene. The V gene lost 0 bases and the J gene lost 4 bases, with 7 bases spanning the gap. CDR1 MNHEY and CDR2 SMNVEV come from the germline V gene (reference sequence). The CDR3 spans 14 residues. The chain's CDR3 is CASSLSTRNQPQHF. For the CDR3, the DNA is TGTGCCAGCAGTTTATCGACGAGGAATCAGCCCCAGCATTTT.

V gene TRBV10-3 combines with J gene TRBJ2-1, with TRBD2 matching over 11 bases. Looked up from germline, CDR1 is ENHRY and CDR2 is SYGVKD. This CDR3 comprises 16 residues. V was pared by 4 bases and J by 2 bases, with 4 bases of the junction left unmatched. As DNA, the CDR3 is TGTGCCATCAGTGCAGAGACTAGCGGGGCCTACAATGAGCAGTTCTTC. As protein: CAISAETSGAYNEQFF.

This chain links TRBV4-1 with TRBJ2-7, with D possibly called TRBD1 or TRBD2 (5 bases each). The V gene lost 4 bases and the J gene lost 7 bases, with 20 bases spanning the gap. The CDR3 is 15 amino acids. Germline-derived CDR1 and CDR2 are MGHRA and YSYEKL. The DNA for the CDR3 is TGCGCCAGCAGCCGCACGCTTGGGGCCTCGGGAGAGCAGTACTTC. Translating it yields CASSRTLGASGEQYF.